A selection of T cell receptor beta chains follows, all from one sample in a study of blood T cell repertoires in COVID-19. Sequencing was performed with immunoSEQ multiplex PCR; in TCRdb, only in-frame clones are kept and a portion is missing. The sample yields tens of thousands of clones, around 84% seen once. The sequenced sample was peripheral blood. The receptors originated from a man between 50 and 59 years old with acute or convalescent COVID-19. CDR3s include the opening cysteine and the closing phenylalanine or tryptophan.

V: TRBV30; J: TRBJ2-5; CDR3: CAWSQIQDGGYNF
V: TRBV3-1/TRBV3-2; J: TRBJ2-5; CDR3: CASSPGTGAQETQYF
V: TRBV5-1; J: TRBJ2-2; CDR3: CASSPLVVAGSFTGELFF
V: TRBV5-1; J: TRBJ2-7; CDR3: CASSLGPGSYEQYF
V: TRBV6-5; J: TRBJ2-7; CDR3: CASSYSKGRGQYF
V: TRBV5-1; J: TRBJ2-7; CDR3: CASSLGDRGSSYEQYF
V: TRBV19; J: TRBJ2-3; CDR3: CASSLGGVRTDTQYF
V: TRBV7-9; J: TRBJ2-7; CDR3: CASSPRTGLTYEQYF
V: TRBV6-5; J: TRBJ2-7; CDR3: CASKFNRDSRNEQYF
V: TRBV24-1; J: TRBJ1-1; CDR3: CATRLGANTEAFF
V: TRBV5-4; J: TRBJ2-1; CDR3: CASSPTSGVRGEQFF
V: TRBV7-2; J: TRBJ2-7; CDR3: CASSLRASGEQYF
V: TRBV19; J: TRBJ1-6; CDR3: CASSARDRVISPLHF
V: TRBV7-2; J: TRBJ2-4; CDR3: CASSDSSARNYF
V: TRBV19; J: TRBJ2-3; CDR3: CASSNTGVWASGTPGDTQYF
V: TRBV10-3; J: TRBJ1-2; CDR3: CAISESLRDIHGYTF
V: TRBV5-1; J: TRBJ2-2; CDR3: CASSSSGTINTGELFF
V: TRBV20-1; J: TRBJ2-3; CDR3: CSASLPGGTDTQYF
V: TRBV27; J: TRBJ1-6; CDR3: CASTSGSSSYNSPLHF